What follows are 7 T cell receptor beta chains derived from one specimen sequenced in a study of CD8 T cells in ankylosing spondylitis. Points from the study as a whole: Characteristic, it appeared, of ankylosing spondylitis blood was a TCR beta motif of 7 or 8 highly homologous variants.

A single record per CDR3 protein comes from TCRdb applying MiXCR to the 5' RACE reads. The sample contains roughly 450,000 distinct CDR3 sequences, 26% of which appear only once. For these receptors, no antigen is known. Sequencing was performed on blood, either unsorted or a sorted T cell fraction (not recorded which). These receptors came from a male donor with ankylosing spondylitis.

This clonotype was seen more than once but under ten times. The rearrangement uses TRBV29-1 and TRBJ2-1; perhaps D is TRBD1 or TRBD2 (6 bases each). V lost 6 bases and J 6 bases, leaving 12 bases between the germline ends. Germline assignment: CDR1 SQVTM and CDR2 ANQGSEA. The length of the CDR3 is 12 residues. This chain's CDR3 is CSVNGGGNEQFF. CDR3 coding DNA: TGCAGCGTGAATGGAGGGGGCAATGAGCAGTTCTTC.

This clonotype has ten or more counts. This chain links TRBV5-1 with TRBJ1-1; D ambiguous. Germline CDR1 and CDR2: SGHRS and YFSETQ. The V and J ends lost 2 bases and 1 base respectively, with 9 bases between them. This CDR3 has 14 amino acids. DNA of the CDR3: TGCGCCAGCAGCTTAAGGGCCGGGAACACTGAAGCTTTCTTT. Protein: CASSLRAGNTEAFF.

The J gene is TRBJ2-1, the V gene TRBV4-1; 9 bases are shared with TRBD1. After removal of 1 base from V and 8 bases from J, the junction contained 6 bases not matched to a gene. This CDR3 comprises 15 residues. Germline V gene lookup returns CDR1 MGHRA and CDR2 YSYEKL. The CDR3 nucleotides are TGCGCCAGCAGCCAAGTCGGGACAGGGCGTTATGAGCAGTTCTTC. Encoded protein: CASSQVGTGRYEQFF.

Ten or more counts support this clonotype. V gene TRBV30 combines with J gene TRBJ2-7, with a weak D call TRBD1 (6 bases). Germline V gives CDR1 GTSNPN, CDR2 SVGIG (reference sequence). V was pared by 2 bases and J by 2 bases, with 13 bases between. This CDR3 contains 14 residues. CDR3 protein: CAWSNGQTPYEQYF. The CDR3 nucleotides are TGTGCCTGGAGTAACGGACAGACACCCTACGAGCAGTACTTC.

In this sample, this clonotype turned up many times. The rearrangement joins TRBV11-2 to TRBJ2-7, with 7 positions matching TRBD2. The V and J ends lost 1 base and 4 bases, in that order; junction bases with no gene match: 7. Germline CDR1 is SGHAT and CDR2 is FQNNGV. This CDR3 spans 15 amino acids. CDR3 in DNA: TGTGCCAGCAGCTTAGGTCCGGGACTAATATACGAGCAGTACTTC. Translation gives CASSLGPGLIYEQYF.

V gene TRBV6-5 combines with J gene TRBJ2-7, with 9 bases identical to TRBD1. J lost 0 bases, V lost 4 bases, and 10 bases had no gene match. This CDR3 has 17 amino acids. The V gene's germline CDR1 is MNHEY and CDR2 SVGAGI. The CDR3 DNA reads TGTGCCAGCAGTTCCCACTCCGGGACAGGGTTCTCCTACGAGCAGTACTTC. This codes for CASSSHSGTGFSYEQYF.

This clonotype has a handful of counts. CDR3 DNA sequence: TGTGCCAGCAGCTTGACGTGGCTAGCGGGGGATACGCAGTATTTT. This gives the protein CASSLTWLAGDTQYF. This rearrangement joins TRBV5-6 to TRBJ2-3; 9 bases match TRBD2. The CDR3 runs 15 residues. The junction had 6 bases not matched to a gene; V was cut back by 1 base and J by 6 bases. Germline CDR1 reads SGHDT; CDR2 reads YYEEEE. The variable domain in full, with the rest retrieved from reference TRBV5-6 and TRBJ2-3, is DAGVTQSPTHLIKTRGQQVTLRCSPKSGHDTVSWYQQALGQGPQFIFQYYEEEERQRGNFPDRFSGHQFPNYSSELNVNALLLGDSALYLCASSLTWLAGDTQYFGPGTRLTVL.